This T cell receptor beta chain was captured in a study of shared clonotypes between healthy human individuals (dated by TCRdb to 2020 to 2022). Study-level background: Three men and a couple of women, aged 18 to 49 years, made up the cohort. For each donor, CD4 naive and CD4 memory were each given three plates, CD8 naive was given two plates, and CD8 memory was given one plate. To estimate repertoire size and how much clonotypes are shared between individuals, the study performed deep sequencing of blood TCR repertoires from roughly five healthy adults. Different laboratories and diverse techniques were used to prepare libraries and sequence TCR repertoires, to increase sequencing depth and limit assay-specific biases. Leukapheresis yielded between about 0.94 and 8.9 billion PBMCs per donor. What the research found in general, with its limitations: Rarefaction of sorted-subset datasets indicated incomplete sequencing despite the large sequencing depth. Across a handful of donors, roughly 5% of naive CD4, roughly 3.3% of naive CD8, 2.3% of memory CD4, and about 0.44% of memory CD8 clonotypes were shared. Pairwise subsampling led to the expectation that sequencing depth would affect the degree of clonotype sharing among donors. Sampling was limited to blood, and TCR repertoires in tissue likely differ from TCR repertoires in blood. Clonotypes shared by all four sorted-subset donors showed higher generation probabilities than non-shared clonotypes. The small number of donors limited the genetic and exposure-history diversity represented. Naive subsets generally had larger estimated clonotype richness than memory subsets.

Reading the germline V gene gives CDR1 SGHRS and CDR2 YFSETQ. The CDR3 contains 14 residues, cysteine and phenylalanine counted. This entry keeps only the CDR3 DNA: 42 bases, framed from base 1. V has 7 bases trimmed and J has 4 bases trimmed; junction bases matching no gene number 8. TCR CDR3 regions were amplified from genomic DNA by multiplex PCR using the deep immunoSEQ assay. Genomic DNA extracted from each cell subset was distributed evenly over all wells of several immunoSEQ 96-well plates, and each plate served as one replicate. For sorted subsets, about 210 ng of genomic DNA, equivalent to 25,000 to 30,000 T cell genomes, went into each replicate PCR. Purified libraries were quantified with a Qubit 3.0 fluorometer, sized on a Bioanalyzer 2100, and re-quantified with the KAPA Library Quantification kit. Every immunoSEQ 96-well plate was sequenced on a separate single-read 150-cycle Illumina NextSeq 550 flow cell. As for the authors' bioinformatics: Because only junctional sequences without quality scores were contained in the immunoSEQ output, filtering matching that applied to full-length reads could not be performed. To assign V/J genes and CDR3, sequences were annotated against IMGT germline references using PyIR, a Python wrapper for IgBLAST v1.9. Reads were filtered out if the reads had weak V/J assignments (E-value above 1e-6), no CDR3, stop codons, out-of-frame junctions, or ambiguous translated residues. A V3J clonotype was defined by an identical inferred V gene, J gene, and CDR3 amino acid sequence. Percentage overlap between repertoires was computed as shared unique clonotypes divided by the size of the smaller repertoire. RTK rarefaction, the Chao1 estimator, and Recon v2.1 estimates of unobserved clonotypes were used to assess repertoire richness. For all TCRbeta clonotypes obtained by the gDNA method from several donors, generation probabilities were computed with OLGA. TCRdb limited this immuneACCESS table to in-frame rearrangements with V and J called. A share of clones is missing; checked studies link under half to unresolved V genes, and the rest is unexplained. The DNA gave D and trimming, while V, J and clone size come from that table. The sample table contains roughly 500,000 clones; only one count was recorded for 90% to 97% of them. About 0.057% of the sample is taken by the ten largest.

Regarding this clone: Its cognate antigen has yet to be identified. Base-call qualities are not available, and no considerably larger clone is one nucleotide away.

The donors were healthy, HIV-negative adults who had no recently reported acute infections or vaccinations. Every donor was a Caucasian adult living in Nashville, Tennessee, USA. Magnetic negative selection was used to enrich CD4+ T cells, after which naive cells were positively selected on CD45RA and the negative fraction became the memory subset. Blood was collected by leukapheresis, and PBMCs were isolated by Ficoll-Histopaque density gradient centrifugation and then cryopreserved in liquid nitrogen vapor phase. Analytical flow cytometry was used to check the purity and quantity of every magnetically sorted T cell population. Each sorted fraction had its genomic DNA isolated and then quantified by UV absorbance on a Nanodrop 2000c.

The sequencing sample was made of naive CD4+ T cells sorted from blood. The cell subset or site label corresponds to: CD45RA+ positively selected. This clonotype was obtained from a woman aged 25 to 39 in good health. This sequence uses TRBV5-1 and TRBJ2-7; 10 of the junction bases match TRBD2. The nucleotide sequence reads as follows: TGCGCCAGCCGGGCTAGCGGGAGTAGATACGAGCAGTACTTC. Translated, this gives CASRASGSRYEQYF. Extended through the reference TRBV5-1 and TRBJ2-7 proteins, this CDR3 yields the full variable domain: KAGVTQTPRYLIKTRGQQVTLSCSPISGHRSVSWYQQTPGQGLQFLFEYFSETQRNKGNFPGRFSGRQFSNSRSEMNVSTLELGDSALYLCASRASGSRYEQYFGPGTRLTVT.